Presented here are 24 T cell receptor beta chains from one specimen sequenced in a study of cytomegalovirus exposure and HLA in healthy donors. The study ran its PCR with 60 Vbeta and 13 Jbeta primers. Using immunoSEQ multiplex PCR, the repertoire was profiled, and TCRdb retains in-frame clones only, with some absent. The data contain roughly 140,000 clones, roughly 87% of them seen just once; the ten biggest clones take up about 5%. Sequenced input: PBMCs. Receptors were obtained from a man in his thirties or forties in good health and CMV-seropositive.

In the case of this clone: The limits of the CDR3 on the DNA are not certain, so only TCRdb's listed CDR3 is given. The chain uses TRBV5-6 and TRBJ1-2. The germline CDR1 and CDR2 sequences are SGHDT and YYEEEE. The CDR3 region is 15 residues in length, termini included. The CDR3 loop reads CASILAPGVNYGYTF.

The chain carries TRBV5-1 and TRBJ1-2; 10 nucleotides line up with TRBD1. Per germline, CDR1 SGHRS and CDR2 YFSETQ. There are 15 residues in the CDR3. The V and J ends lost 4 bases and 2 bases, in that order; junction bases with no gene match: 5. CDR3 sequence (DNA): TGCGCCAGCAGCCTAGGACAGGGGGACAACTATGGCTACACCTTC. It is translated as CASSLGQGDNYGYTF. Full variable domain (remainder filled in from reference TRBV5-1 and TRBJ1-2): KAGVTQTPRYLIKTRGQQVTLSCSPISGHRSVSWYQQTPGQGLQFLFEYFSETQRNKGNFPGRFSGRQFSNSRSEMNVSTLELGDSALYLCASSLGQGDNYGYTFGSGTRLTVV.

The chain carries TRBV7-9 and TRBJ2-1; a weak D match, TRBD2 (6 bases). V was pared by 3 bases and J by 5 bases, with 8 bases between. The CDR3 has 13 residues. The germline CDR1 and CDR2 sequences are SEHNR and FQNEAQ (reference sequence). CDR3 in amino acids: CASSLIADNEQFF. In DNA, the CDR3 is TGTGCCAGCAGCTTGATAGCGGACAATGAGCAGTTCTTC.

CDR3 DNA sequence: TGTGCCAGCACTTCAACAAATACGCAGGAGCAGTACTTC. Translating gives CASTSTNTQEQYF. This chain joins TRBV6-5 and TRBJ2-7; D call uncertain. Germline CDR1 reads MNHEY; CDR2 reads SVGAGI. V was shortened by 7 bases and J by 7 bases, with 17 bases between the two germline ends. The CDR3 totals 13 residues.

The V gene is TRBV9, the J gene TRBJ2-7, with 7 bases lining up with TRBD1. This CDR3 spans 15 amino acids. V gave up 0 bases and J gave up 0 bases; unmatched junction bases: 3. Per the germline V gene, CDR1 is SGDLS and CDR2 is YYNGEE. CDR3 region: CASSVEGARSYEQYF. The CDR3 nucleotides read TGTGCCAGCAGCGTAGAGGGGGCCCGCTCCTACGAGCAGTACTTC.

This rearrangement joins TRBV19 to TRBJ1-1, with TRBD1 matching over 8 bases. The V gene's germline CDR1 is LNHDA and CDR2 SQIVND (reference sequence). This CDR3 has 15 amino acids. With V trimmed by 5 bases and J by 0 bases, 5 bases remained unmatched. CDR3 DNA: TGTGCCAGTAGTCCCCAGGGGGCTATGAACACTGAAGCTTTCTTT. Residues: CASSPQGAMNTEAFF.

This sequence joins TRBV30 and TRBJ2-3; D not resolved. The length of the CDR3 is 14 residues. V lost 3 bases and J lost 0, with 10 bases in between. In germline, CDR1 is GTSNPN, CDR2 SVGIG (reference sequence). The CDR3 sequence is CAWSPDPSTDTQYF. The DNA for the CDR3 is TGTGCCTGGAGCCCAGATCCTAGCACAGATACGCAGTATTTT.

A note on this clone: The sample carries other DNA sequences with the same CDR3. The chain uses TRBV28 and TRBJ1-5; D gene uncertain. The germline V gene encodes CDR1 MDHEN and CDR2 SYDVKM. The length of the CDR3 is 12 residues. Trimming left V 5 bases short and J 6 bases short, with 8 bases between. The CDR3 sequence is CASSPPGQPQHF. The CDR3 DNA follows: TGTGCCAGCAGTCCTCCGGGTCAGCCCCAGCATTTT.

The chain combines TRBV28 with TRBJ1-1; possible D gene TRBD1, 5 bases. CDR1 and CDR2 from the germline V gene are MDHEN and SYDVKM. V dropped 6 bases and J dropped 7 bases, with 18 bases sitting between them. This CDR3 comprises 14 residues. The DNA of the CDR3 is TGTGCCAGCAGCCTACCCGTATCAGGGAATGAAGCTTTCTTT. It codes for CASSLPVSGNEAFF.

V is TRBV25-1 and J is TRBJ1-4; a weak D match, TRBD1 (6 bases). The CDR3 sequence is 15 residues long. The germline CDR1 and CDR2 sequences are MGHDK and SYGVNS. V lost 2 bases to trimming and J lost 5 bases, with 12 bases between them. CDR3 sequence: CASSESQGQNEKLFF. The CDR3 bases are TGTGCCAGCAGTGAAAGCCAGGGACAAAATGAAAAACTGTTTTTT.

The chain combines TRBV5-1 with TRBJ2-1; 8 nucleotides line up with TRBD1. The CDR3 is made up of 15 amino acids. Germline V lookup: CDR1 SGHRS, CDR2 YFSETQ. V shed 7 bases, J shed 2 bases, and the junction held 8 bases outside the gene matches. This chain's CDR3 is CASLPGTGPYNEQFF. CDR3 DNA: TGCGCCAGCCTCCCCGGGACAGGACCCTACAATGAGCAGTTCTTC.

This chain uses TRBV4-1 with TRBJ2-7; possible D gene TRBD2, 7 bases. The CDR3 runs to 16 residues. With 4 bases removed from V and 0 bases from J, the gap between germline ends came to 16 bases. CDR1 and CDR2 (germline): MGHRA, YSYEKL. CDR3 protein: CASSLGAGANSYEQYF. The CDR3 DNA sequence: TGCGCCAGCAGCCTTGGGGCGGGGGCCAACTCCTACGAGCAGTACTTC.

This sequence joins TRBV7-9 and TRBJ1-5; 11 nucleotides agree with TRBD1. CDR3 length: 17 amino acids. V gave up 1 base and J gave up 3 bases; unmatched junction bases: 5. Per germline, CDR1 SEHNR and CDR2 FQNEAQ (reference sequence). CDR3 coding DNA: TGTGCCAGCAGCTTAGGTGGACAGGGGGCCCACAATCAGCCCCAGCATTTT. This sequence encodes CASSLGGQGAHNQPQHF.

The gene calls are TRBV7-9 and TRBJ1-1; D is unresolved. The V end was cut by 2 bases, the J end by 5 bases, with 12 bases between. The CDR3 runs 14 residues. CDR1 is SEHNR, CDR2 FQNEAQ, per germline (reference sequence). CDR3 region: CASSLIDGRTEAFF. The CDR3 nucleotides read TGTGCCAGCAGCTTAATTGATGGGAGGACTGAAGCTTTCTTT.

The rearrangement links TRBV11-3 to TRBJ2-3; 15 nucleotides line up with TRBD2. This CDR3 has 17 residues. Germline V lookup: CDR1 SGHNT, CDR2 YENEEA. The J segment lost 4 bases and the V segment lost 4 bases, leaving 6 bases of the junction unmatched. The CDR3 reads CASSSRTSGGAADTQYF. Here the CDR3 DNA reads TGTGCCAGCAGCTCCAGGACTAGCGGGGGGGCGGCAGATACGCAGTATTTT.

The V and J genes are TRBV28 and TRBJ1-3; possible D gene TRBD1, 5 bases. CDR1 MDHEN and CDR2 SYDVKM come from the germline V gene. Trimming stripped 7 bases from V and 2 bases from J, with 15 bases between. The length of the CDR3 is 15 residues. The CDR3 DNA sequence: TGTGCCAGCAACGAGGACGGGGGTACTGGAAACACCATATATTTT. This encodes CASNEDGGTGNTIYF.

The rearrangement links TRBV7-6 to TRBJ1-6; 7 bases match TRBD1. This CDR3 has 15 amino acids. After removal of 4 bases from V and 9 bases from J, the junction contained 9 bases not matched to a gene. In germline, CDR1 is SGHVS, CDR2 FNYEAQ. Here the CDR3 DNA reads TGTGCCAGCAGCTCCTCCGGGACAGTAGGTTCACCCCTCCACTTT. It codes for CASSSSGTVGSPLHF.

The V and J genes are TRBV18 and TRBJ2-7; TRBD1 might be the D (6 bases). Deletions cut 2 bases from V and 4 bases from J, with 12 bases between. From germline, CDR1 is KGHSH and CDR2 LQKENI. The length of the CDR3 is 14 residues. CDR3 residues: CASSPGQSVYEQYF. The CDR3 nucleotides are TGTGCCAGCTCACCAGGACAGTCGGTGTACGAGCAGTACTTC.

CDR3 protein: CASSQGPSGGSTDTQYF. The CDR3 DNA is TGCGCCAGCAGCCAAGGTCCTAGCGGGGGTTCCACAGATACGCAGTATTTT. The chain links TRBV4-1 to TRBJ2-3; 10 bases fit TRBD2. Looked up from germline, CDR1 is MGHRA and CDR2 is YSYEKL. This CDR3 has 17 amino acids. V dropped 1 base and J dropped 2; count of bases not matched to a gene: 6.

The CDR3 loop is CACGLKITDTQYF. The CDR3 DNA sequence: TGTGCCTGCGGACTGAAAATCACAGATACGCAGTATTTT. This chain connects TRBV6-5 to TRBJ2-3; a weak D match, TRBD2 (5 bases). V was cut by 11 bases and J by 2 bases, with 14 bases left in between. Germline CDR1 is MNHEY and CDR2 is SVGAGI. The CDR3 is 13 residues long.

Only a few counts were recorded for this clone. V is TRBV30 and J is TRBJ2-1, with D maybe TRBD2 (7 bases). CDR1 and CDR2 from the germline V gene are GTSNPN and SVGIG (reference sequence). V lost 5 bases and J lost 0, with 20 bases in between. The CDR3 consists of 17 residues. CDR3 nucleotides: TGTGCCTGGGAGGGGGGAGGGGGGATCAGCTCCTACAATGAGCAGTTCTTC. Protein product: CAWEGGGGISSYNEQFF.

This CDR3 reads CAWSPSRDTYSNQPQHF. DNA for the CDR3: TGTGCCTGGAGTCCCTCGAGGGACACTTATAGCAATCAGCCCCAGCATTTT. The chain links TRBV30 to TRBJ1-5; D possibly corresponds to TRBD1 (6 bases). The germline V gene encodes CDR1 GTSNPN and CDR2 SVGIG (reference sequence). Deletions cut 2 bases from V and 0 bases from J, with 17 bases between. This CDR3 region has 17 residues.

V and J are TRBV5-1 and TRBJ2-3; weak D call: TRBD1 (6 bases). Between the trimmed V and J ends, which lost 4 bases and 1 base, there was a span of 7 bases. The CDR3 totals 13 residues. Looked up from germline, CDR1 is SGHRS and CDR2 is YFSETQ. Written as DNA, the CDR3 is TGCGCCAGCAGCCCAGGGGGCACAGATACGCAGTATTTT. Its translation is CASSPGGTDTQYF.

Here the CDR3 DNA reads TGTGCCAGCAGGACAAGTTACGAGCAGTACTTC. Residues: CASRTSYEQYF. The chain links TRBV27 to TRBJ2-7, with D hard to call. The CDR3 is 11 residues long. Deletions cut 6 bases from V and 4 bases from J, with 7 bases between. The germline gives CDR1 MNHEY, CDR2 SMNVEV (reference sequence).